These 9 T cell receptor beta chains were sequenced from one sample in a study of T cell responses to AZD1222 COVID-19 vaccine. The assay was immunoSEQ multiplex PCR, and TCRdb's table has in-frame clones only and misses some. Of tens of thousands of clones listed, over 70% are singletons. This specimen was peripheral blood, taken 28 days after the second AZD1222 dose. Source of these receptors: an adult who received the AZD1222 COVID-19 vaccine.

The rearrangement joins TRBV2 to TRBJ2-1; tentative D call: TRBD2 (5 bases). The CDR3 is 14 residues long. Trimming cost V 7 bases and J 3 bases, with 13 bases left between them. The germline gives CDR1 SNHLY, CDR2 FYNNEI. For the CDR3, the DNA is TGTGCCAGCAATCCCGTGGGAGACTACAATGAGCAGTTCTTC. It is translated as CASNPVGDYNEQFF.

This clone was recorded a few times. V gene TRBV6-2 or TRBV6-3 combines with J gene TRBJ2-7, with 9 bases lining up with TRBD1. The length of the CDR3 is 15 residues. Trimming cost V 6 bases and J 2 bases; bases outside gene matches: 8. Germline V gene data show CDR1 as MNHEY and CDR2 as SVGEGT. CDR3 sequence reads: CASSRSGQGTYEQYF. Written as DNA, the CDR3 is TGTGCCAGCAGCCGATCGGGACAGGGTACCTACGAGCAGTACTTC.

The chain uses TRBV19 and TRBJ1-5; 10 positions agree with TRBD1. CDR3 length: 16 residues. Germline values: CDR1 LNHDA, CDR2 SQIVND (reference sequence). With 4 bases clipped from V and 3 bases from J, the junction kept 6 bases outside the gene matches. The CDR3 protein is CASSTGTGVDNQPQHF. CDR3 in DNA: TGTGCCAGTAGTACAGGGACAGGGGTTGACAATCAGCCCCAGCATTTT.

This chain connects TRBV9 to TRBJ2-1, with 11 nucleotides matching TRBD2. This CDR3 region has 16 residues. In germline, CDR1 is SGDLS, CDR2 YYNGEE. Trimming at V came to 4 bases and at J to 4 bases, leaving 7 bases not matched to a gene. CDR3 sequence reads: CASSPETSGVYNEQFF. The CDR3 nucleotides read TGTGCCAGCAGCCCCGAGACTAGCGGGGTTTACAATGAGCAGTTCTTC.

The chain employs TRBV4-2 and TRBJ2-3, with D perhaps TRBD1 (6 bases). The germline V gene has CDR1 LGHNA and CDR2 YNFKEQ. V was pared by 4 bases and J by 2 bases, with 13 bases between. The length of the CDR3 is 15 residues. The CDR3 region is CASSRQGTTTDTQYF. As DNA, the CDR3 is TGTGCCAGCAGCCGGCAGGGGACAACCACAGATACGCAGTATTTT.

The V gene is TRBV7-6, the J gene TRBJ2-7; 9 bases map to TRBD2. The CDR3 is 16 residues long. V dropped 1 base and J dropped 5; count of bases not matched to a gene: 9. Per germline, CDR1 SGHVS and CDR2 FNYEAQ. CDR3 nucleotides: TGTGCCAGCAGCTTAGGTCTTAGCGGGAGTAACCACGAGCAGTACTTC. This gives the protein CASSLGLSGSNHEQYF.

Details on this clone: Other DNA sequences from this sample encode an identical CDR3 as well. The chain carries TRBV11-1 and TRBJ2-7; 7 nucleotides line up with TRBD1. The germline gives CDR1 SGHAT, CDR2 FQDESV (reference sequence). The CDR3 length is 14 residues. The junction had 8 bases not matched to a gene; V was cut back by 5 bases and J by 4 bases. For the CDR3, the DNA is TGTGCCAGCAGCGTGGACAGGCCTGCGTACGAGCAGTACTTC. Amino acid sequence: CASSVDRPAYEQYF. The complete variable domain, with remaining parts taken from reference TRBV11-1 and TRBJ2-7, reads EAEVAQSPRYKITEKSQAVAFWCDPISGHATLYWYRQILGQGPELLVQFQDESVVDDSQLPKDRFSAERLKGVDSTLKIQPAELGDSAMYLCASSVDRPAYEQYFGPGTRLTVT.

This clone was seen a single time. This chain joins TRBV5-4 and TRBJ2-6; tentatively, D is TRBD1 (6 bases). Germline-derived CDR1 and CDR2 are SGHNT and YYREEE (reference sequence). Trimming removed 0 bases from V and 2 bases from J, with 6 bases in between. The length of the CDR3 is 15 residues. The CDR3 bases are TGTGCCAGCAGCTTGGAGGGGGCTGGGGCCAACGTCCTGACTTTC. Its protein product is CASSLEGAGANVLTF.

The CDR3 DNA sequence: TGTGCCAGCAGCCTTAGACAGGGTGGCACAGATACGCAGTATTTT. This sequence encodes CASSLRQGGTDTQYF. The chain couples TRBV3-1 (or the pseudogene TRBV3-2) to TRBJ2-3, with 7 bases lining up with TRBD1. From germline, CDR1 is LGHDT and CDR2 YNNKEL (reference sequence). Trimming removed 4 bases from V and 1 base from J; junction bases left unmatched: 5. The CDR3 consists of 15 residues.